The 21 T cell receptor beta chains below were found in one sample sequenced in a study of OX40 agonist ivuxolimab in advanced cancers. Using immunoSEQ multiplex PCR, the repertoire was profiled, and TCRdb retains in-frame clones only, with some absent. The sample holds about 13,000 clones, about 80% seen once. The sequences come from CD4+ or CD8+ T cells sorted from blood, collected in a trial of the OX40 agonist ivuxolimab. The origin of the receptors is an adult with an advanced solid tumor such as melanoma, head and neck, liver or kidney cancer.

V gene TRBV7-9 combines with J gene TRBJ2-3; TRBD2 agrees at 7 bases. The germline CDR1 and CDR2 sequences are SEHNR and FQNEAQ (reference sequence). The CDR3 totals 16 residues. V trimming: 8 bases; J trimming: 2 bases; junction bases outside the gene matches: 13. CDR3 in amino acids: CASLSWELAHTDTQYF. CDR3 DNA: TGTGCCAGCCTCTCTTGGGAACTAGCGCACACAGATACGCAGTATTTT.

This clone was observed a few times. The CDR3: CASSRDTSSTDTQYF. As DNA, the CDR3 is TGTGCCAGCAGCCGGGACACCTCGAGCACAGATACGCAGTATTTT. The rearrangement joins TRBV5-6 to TRBJ2-3; D may be TRBD1 (6 bases). The V end lost 4 bases, the J end lost 0 bases, and 12 bases lay between the germline ends. From germline, CDR1 is SGHDT and CDR2 YYEEEE. The CDR3 consists of 15 residues.

The chain joins TRBV7-9 to TRBJ2-3, with TRBD2 identical over 11 bases. The J segment lost 1 base and the V segment lost 5 bases, leaving 11 bases of the junction unmatched. Germline loops: CDR1 SEHNR, CDR2 FQNEAQ (reference sequence). The CDR3 runs to 18 residues. This CDR3 reads CASSPYPLAGVGTDTQYF. The CDR3 DNA is TGTGCCAGCAGCCCGTACCCACTAGCGGGAGTTGGCACAGATACGCAGTATTTT.

The chain carries TRBV10-3 and TRBJ1-2, with D perhaps matching TRBD1 (6 bases). This CDR3 region has 12 residues. Trimming shortened V by 9 bases and J by 0 bases, and 8 bases separated the two germline ends. The germline V gene has CDR1 ENHRY and CDR2 SYGVKD. The CDR3 bases are TGTGCCATACAGGGCACTAACTATGGCTACACCTTC. Translating it yields CAIQGTNYGYTF.

V and J are TRBV9 and TRBJ2-1; 7 positions agree with TRBD2. The CDR3 has 16 residues. Trimming at V came to 0 bases and at J to 0 bases, leaving 3 bases not matched to a gene. From germline, CDR1 is SGDLS and CDR2 YYNGEE. CDR3 in amino acids: CASSVGGGSSYNEQFF. In DNA, the CDR3 is TGTGCCAGCAGCGTAGGGGGCGGGAGCTCCTACAATGAGCAGTTCTTC.

The V and J genes are TRBV19 and TRBJ1-1; 7 bases agree with TRBD1. V was clipped by 6 bases and J by 5 bases; unmatched bases: 15. The CDR3 runs 16 residues. Germline CDR1 LNHDA, CDR2 SQIVND (reference sequence). The CDR3 DNA reads TGTGCCAGTAGGCCGGTGAGCAGGGGGGAATCAACTGAAGCTTTCTTT. Protein: CASRPVSRGESTEAFF.

This chain links TRBV6-5 with TRBJ1-2, with D unclear. This CDR3 contains 14 residues. Germline V CDR1 and CDR2: MNHEY, SVGAGI. V gave up 2 bases and J gave up 4 bases, with 11 bases separating them. As DNA, the CDR3 is TGTGCCAGCAGTTACGCGGGAGGCTTCTATGGCTACACCTTC. It translates to CASSYAGGFYGYTF.

This clone is a singleton in its sample. The chain is built from TRBV7-8 and TRBJ2-5, with D perhaps TRBD1 (6 bases). The CDR3 extends over 19 amino acids. Germline CDR1 is SGHVS and CDR2 is FQNEAQ. V was pared by 1 base and J by 4 bases, with 25 bases between. DNA for the CDR3: TGTGCCAGCAGCTTAGAGCTTTGGCAGGGGACCCAACGGGGAGAGACCCAGTACTTC. Translation: CASSLELWQGTQRGETQYF.

This clone has only one observation. The chain has TRBV7-9 and TRBJ2-1, with D unresolved. Germline assignment: CDR1 SEHNR and CDR2 FQNEAQ (reference sequence). The CDR3 is 12 residues long. V lost 2 bases, J lost 2 bases, and 1 base lay in between. The CDR3 sequence is CASSLPYNEQFF. The CDR3 bases are TGTGCCAGCAGCTTACCCTACAATGAGCAGTTCTTC.

The count of this clone is one. The rearrangement joins TRBV7-9 to TRBJ2-3; D is uncertain. Trimming left V 2 bases short and J 5 bases short, with 8 bases between. Germline-derived CDR1 and CDR2 are SEHNR and FQNEAQ (reference sequence). The CDR3 contains 13 residues. The chain's CDR3 is CASSLKWIDTQYF. The CDR3 DNA reads TGTGCCAGCAGCTTAAAGTGGATAGATACGCAGTATTTT.

The rearrangement joins TRBV4-3 to TRBJ2-2; D is undetermined. Per germline, CDR1 LGHNA and CDR2 YSLEER. The ends were cut back, 0 bases at V and 3 bases at J, with 17 bases in the middle. CDR3 size: 18 residues. The CDR3 is CASSQDMEEDDHTGELFF. In DNA form, the CDR3 reads TGCGCCAGCAGCCAAGATATGGAAGAAGACGATCACACCGGGGAGCTGTTTTTT.

The chain joins TRBV10-1 to TRBJ2-1; D possibly uses TRBD1 or TRBD2 (6 bases each). From germline, CDR1 is WNHNN and CDR2 SYGVQD (reference sequence). Trimming left V 4 bases short and J 5 bases short, with 18 bases between. This CDR3 has 16 residues. Here the CDR3 reads CASSVGGHTAHNEQFF. In nucleotides, the CDR3 is TGCGCCAGCAGTGTAGGGGGGCACACCGCCCACAATGAGCAGTTCTTC.

The V call is TRBV2, the J call TRBJ2-1, with a possible D match to TRBD2 (6 bases). Between the trimmed V and J ends, which lost 2 bases and 8 bases, there was a span of 19 bases. CDR3 length: 16 residues. Per the germline V gene, CDR1 is SNHLY and CDR2 is FYNNEI. This chain's CDR3 is CASSERWVRDSDEQFF. CDR3 in DNA: TGTGCCAGCAGTGAAAGATGGGTCAGGGACTCCGATGAGCAGTTCTTC.

This chain uses TRBV7-9 with TRBJ2-1, with 10 bases that match TRBD2. The V segment lost 7 bases and the J segment 7 bases; nucleotides outside the gene matches: 10. The CDR3 contains 15 residues. Germline lookup yields CDR1 SEHNR and CDR2 FQNEAQ (reference sequence). The CDR3 nucleotides are TGTGCCAGCACCCAAGCGGGAGGGCTGTGGAATGAGCAGTTCTTC. Protein sequence: CASTQAGGLWNEQFF.

The J gene is TRBJ2-7, the V gene TRBV7-9; weak D call: TRBD1 (6 bases). Germline V gene data show CDR1 as SEHNR and CDR2 as FQNEAQ (reference sequence). There are 12 residues in the CDR3. Trimming removed 6 bases from V and 4 bases from J, with 10 bases in between. CDR3 region: CASSRDIYEQYF. CDR3 coding DNA: TGTGCCAGCAGTAGGGACATTTACGAGCAGTACTTC. The full variable domain, its missing parts supplied by reference TRBV7-9 and TRBJ2-7, is DTGVSQNPRHKITKRGQNVTFRCDPISEHNRLYWYRQTLGQGPEFLTYFQNEAQLEKSRLLSDRFSAERPKGSFSTLEIQRTEQGDSAMYLCASSRDIYEQYFGPGTRLTVT.

The chain couples TRBV19 to TRBJ1-1, with 9 bases fitting TRBD1. This CDR3 is 15 amino acids long. With 3 bases clipped from V and 1 base from J, the junction kept 3 bases outside the gene matches. Germline V gene data show CDR1 as LNHDA and CDR2 as SQIVND (reference sequence). CDR3 region: CASSIWDRENTEAFF. The CDR3 DNA reads TGTGCCAGTAGTATCTGGGACAGGGAGAACACTGAAGCTTTCTTT.

The CDR3 coding sequence is TGTGCCAGCAGTTTATCAGGGGGGCGGGAAGCTTTCTTT. This gives the protein CASSLSGGREAFF. The genes are TRBV27 and TRBJ1-1, with a weak D call TRBD1 (6 bases). The CDR3 is 13 amino acids. Germline assignment: CDR1 MNHEY and CDR2 SMNVEV (reference sequence). V dropped 0 bases and J dropped 8 bases, with 10 bases sitting between them.

V is TRBV7-9 and J is TRBJ2-7; perhaps TRBD2 as D (7 bases). There are 14 residues in the CDR3. Germline loops: CDR1 SEHNR, CDR2 FQNEAQ (reference sequence). Trimming stripped 8 bases from V and 2 bases from J, with 16 bases between. CDR3 nucleotide sequence: TGTGCCAGCGTACTTCCGGGGGGCCCCTACGAGCAGTACTTC. This encodes CASVLPGGPYEQYF.

The J gene is TRBJ2-1, the V gene TRBV19; 7 bases fit TRBD2. CDR3 length equals 16 residues. Germline V gene sequence: CDR1 LNHDA, CDR2 SQIVND (reference sequence). V dropped 1 base and J dropped 3; count of bases not matched to a gene: 6. CDR3 in DNA: TGTGCCAGTAGTATAGGGGGCGGGAGTCTCTACAATGAGCAGTTCTTC. It encodes CASSIGGGSLYNEQFF. Together with reference TRBV19 and TRBJ2-1, the CDR3 gives the full variable domain: DGGITQSPKYLFRKEGQNVTLSCEQNLNHDAMYWYRQDPGQGLRLIYYSQIVNDFQKGDIAEGYSVSREKKESFPLTVTSAQKNPTAFYLCASSIGGGSLYNEQFFGPGTRLTVL.

V and J are TRBV29-1 and TRBJ2-2; D uncertain. Deletions cut 5 bases from V and 2 bases from J, with 3 bases between. CDR3 size: 11 residues. Looked up from germline, CDR1 is SQVTM and CDR2 is ANQGSEA. CDR3 DNA sequence: TGCAGCGTTCGAAACACCGGGGAGCTGTTTTTT. Translation gives CSVRNTGELFF.

The CDR3 reads CASSFHSGQYF. Written as DNA, the CDR3 is TGTGCCAGCAGTTTCCATTCCGGGCAGTACTTC. The chain recombines TRBV28 with TRBJ2-7; D unclear. Deletions cut 3 bases from V and 9 bases from J, with 9 bases between. The germline gives CDR1 MDHEN, CDR2 SYDVKM. This CDR3 is 11 amino acids long.